Listed below are T cell receptor beta chains from one sample, sequenced in a study of blood T cell repertoires in COVID-19. Measured with immunoSEQ multiplex PCR; TCRdb has only the in-frame clones, and not every one. Among about 160,000 clones listed, 70% to 85% were seen once. Sequencing was performed on peripheral blood. These receptors originate from a woman aged 40 to 50 with COVID-19, enrolled during active disease. CDR3s include the opening cysteine and the closing phenylalanine or tryptophan. A D gene is named only where the DNA matches it firmly. Some rows have no size entry. The others give once, few or many, or a class for an expanded clone.

d_gene | j_gene | v_gene | abundance | CDR3aa | CDR3nt
TRBD1 | TRBJ2-7 | TRBV15 | - | CATSREGQGTLLSEQYF | TGTGCCACCAGCAGAGAAGGACAGGGAACGCTTCTGTCCGAGCAGTACTTC
- | TRBJ1-4 | TRBV9 | - | CARPRPATEGKLFF | TGTGCCAGGCCCCGCCCGGCGACCGAGGGAAAACTGTTTTTT
- | TRBJ2-1 | TRBV9 | once | CASSVDPSGSSYNEQFF | TGTGCCAGCAGCGTCGACCCCTCGGGGAGCTCCTACAATGAGCAGTTCTTC
- | TRBJ1-5 | TRBV28 | - | CASSLFRGSQPQHF | TGTGCCAGCAGTTTATTTAGGGGGTCTCAGCCCCAGCATTTT
- | TRBJ1-6 | TRBV6-5 | - | CASSYSRNSPLHF | TGTGCCAGCAGTTACTCGCGTAATTCACCCCTCCACTTT
TRBD1 | TRBJ1-2 | TRBV19 | few | CASNNRGAEGYTF | TGTGCCAGCAATAACAGGGGGGCGGAAGGCTACACCTTC
- | TRBJ2-2 | TRBV19 | - | CASSRQNLNTGELFF | TGTGCCAGTAGCCGACAGAACTTGAACACCGGGGAGCTGTTTTTT
TRBD1 | TRBJ1-5 | TRBV19 | - | CASSLATGRNQPQHF | TGTGCCAGTAGTCTCGCGACAGGGCGCAATCAGCCCCAGCATTTT
TRBD1 | TRBJ2-1 | TRBV28 | - | CASSLAGGANEQFF | TGTGCCAGCAGTTTAGCAGGGGGTGCCAATGAGCAGTTCTTC
- | TRBJ2-3 | TRBV4-2 | - | CASSQASSDTQYF | TGTGCCAGCAGCCAAGCTTCCTCGGATACGCAGTATTTT
TRBD1 | TRBJ2-7 | TRBV30 | - | CACLAGTGEDEQYF | TGTGCCTGCCTGGCCGGGACAGGGGAGGACGAGCAGTACTTC
- | TRBJ2-1 | TRBV25-1 | few | CASSEFGGSSYNEQFF | TGTGCCAGCAGTGAATTTGGTGGTAGCTCCTACAATGAGCAGTTCTTC
TRBD2 | TRBJ2-3 | TRBV5-4 | few | CASSSLAALADTQYF | TGTGCCAGCAGCTCCCTAGCGGCGCTGGCAGATACGCAGTATTTT
- | TRBJ1-4 | TRBV2 | - | CASSGELGLNNEKLFF | TGTGCCAGCAGCGGGGAACTCGGACTAAATAATGAAAAACTGTTTTTT
- | TRBJ1-1 | TRBV6-5 | - | CASIGPGTRNTEAFF | TGTGCCAGCATCGGGCCCGGGACAAGGAACACTGAAGCTTTCTTT
TRBD2 | TRBJ2-1 | TRBV28 | - | CASSLWSSGGHNEQFF | TGTGCCAGCAGTTTATGGTCTAGCGGGGGGCACAATGAGCAGTTCTTC
TRBD2 | TRBJ2-7 | TRBV5-1 | - | CASSLLAGEYEQYF | TGCGCCAGCAGCTTGTTAGCGGGAGAGTACGAGCAGTACTTC
- | TRBJ2-1 | TRBV28 | - | CASRGGISYNEQFF | TGTGCCAGCAGAGGGGGAATTTCCTACAATGAGCAGTTCTTC
- | TRBJ1-3 | TRBV15 | - | CATSRDRAGGNTIYF | TGTGCCACCAGCAGAGATCGGGCAGGGGGAAACACCATATATTTT
TRBD1 | TRBJ1-2 | TRBV9 | - | CASSPLGGSQGAPGYTF | TGTGCCAGCAGCCCCCTGGGGGGGTCACAGGGGGCGCCCGGCTACACCTTC
- | TRBJ2-1 | TRBV6-5 | - | CASVEGFKQFF | TGTGCCAGCGTCGAGGGATTTAAACAGTTCTTC
TRBD1 | TRBJ2-7 | TRBV6-5 | few | CASSRDRAYEQYF | TGTGCCAGCAGCCGGGACAGGGCCTACGAGCAGTACTTC
- | TRBJ2-1 | TRBV7-3 | - | CASAPEWGLNEQFF | TGTGCCAGCGCCCCGGAATGGGGGCTAAATGAGCAGTTCTTC
TRBD1 | TRBJ1-1 | TRBV6-1 | - | CASSDRTGGEAFF | TGTGCCAGCAGTGACAGGACAGGGGGAGAAGCTTTCTTT
TRBD2 | TRBJ2-1 | TRBV18 | - | CASSPRTSGTRGSEQFF | TGTGCCAGCTCACCAAGGACTTCCGGGACTAGGGGCAGTGAGCAGTTCTTC
- | TRBJ2-1 | TRBV7-6 | - | CASGGGFHEQFF | TGTGCCAGCGGAGGTGGTTTCCATGAGCAGTTCTTC
- | TRBJ1-2 | TRBV25-1 | - | CASSAGGGYGYTF | TGTGCCAGCAGTGCCGGCGGCGGCTATGGCTACACCTTC
- | TRBJ2-2 | TRBV27 | - | CASSLRQGLTGELFF | TGTGCCAGCAGTTTGAGACAGGGACTCACCGGGGAGCTGTTTTTT
TRBD1 | TRBJ2-7 | TRBV19 | - | CASSGRDRANEQYF | TGTGCCAGTAGCGGGCGGGACAGGGCAAACGAGCAGTACTTC
TRBD1 | TRBJ2-3 | TRBV5-1 | - | CASNRGATADTQYF | TGCGCCAGCAACAGGGGTGCCACGGCAGATACGCAGTATTTT
TRBD2 | TRBJ2-7 | TRBV13 | - | CASSFYSGIYEQYF | TGTGCCAGCAGCTTTTATAGCGGGATCTACGAGCAGTACTTC
- | TRBJ2-3 | TRBV7-9 | once | CASSPPSTDTQYF | TGTGCCAGCAGCCCCCCGAGCACAGATACGCAGTATTTT
- | TRBJ1-1 | TRBV7-2 | - | CASSLWAAQGNEAFF | TGTGCCAGCAGCTTATGGGCAGCCCAAGGCAATGAAGCTTTCTTT
TRBD1 | TRBJ1-1 | TRBV13 | - | CASRPWDRVKTEAFF | TGTGCCAGCAGACCATGGGACAGGGTGAAAACTGAAGCTTTCTTT
- | TRBJ2-1 | TRBV7-9 | - | CASSPSASYNEQFF | TGTGCCAGCAGCCCCAGTGCCTCCTACAATGAGCAGTTCTTC
- | TRBJ2-3 | TRBV24-1 | - | CATSDSGRSRPDTQYF | TGTGCCACCAGTGATTCGGGAAGGTCTCGCCCAGATACGCAGTATTTT
- | TRBJ2-5 | TRBV29-1 | - | CSVEDWRGETQYF | TGCAGCGTTGAGGACTGGAGGGGAGAGACCCAGTACTTC
- | TRBJ1-1 | TRBV25-1 | - | CASSGGAEAFF | TGTGCCAGCAGCGGGGGAGCTGAAGCTTTCTTT
TRBD1 | TRBJ1-2 | TRBV7-2 | - | CASSPGGYGYTF | TGTGCCAGCAGCCCAGGGGGCTATGGCTACACCTTC
- | TRBJ2-1 | TRBV28 | few | CASSSYNEQFF | TGTGCCAGCAGTTCTTACAATGAGCAGTTCTTC
- | TRBJ2-7 | TRBV5-1 | - | CASSLAGKARFPHIQYEQYF | TGCGCCAGCAGCTTGGCGGGGAAGGCCCGATTCCCTCATATTCAATACGAGCAGTACTTC
TRBD1 | TRBJ1-4 | TRBV12-5 | - | CASGPGTGWEKLFF | TGTGCTAGTGGCCCCGGGACAGGGTGGGAAAAACTGTTTTTT
- | TRBJ1-3 | TRBV5-5 | - | CASSSGTMDTIYF | TGTGCCAGCAGCTCCGGGACTATGGACACCATATATTTT
- | TRBJ1-4 | TRBV5-6 | - | CASSLKSGYDEKLFF | TGTGCCAGCAGCTTGAAATCAGGGTATGATGAAAAACTGTTTTTT
- | TRBJ2-5 | TRBV18 | - | CASSPGLALETQYF | TGTGCCAGCTCACCAGGGCTAGCCTTAGAGACCCAGTACTTC
TRBD2 | TRBJ2-1 | TRBV29-1 | - | CSAVSGRAYNEQFF | TGCAGCGCAGTAAGCGGGAGGGCCTACAATGAGCAGTTCTTC
- | TRBJ1-5 | TRBV28 | few | CASSHRDWHF | TGTGCCAGCAGTCACCGGGACTGGCATTTT
TRBD1 | TRBJ2-7 | TRBV10-3 | - | CAISGRDRDSYEQYF | TGTGCCATCAGTGGCCGGGACAGGGACTCCTACGAGCAGTACTTC
- | TRBJ2-1 | TRBV29-1 | - | CSVRGNEQFF | TGCAGCGTCCGGGGTAATGAGCAGTTCTTC